This is a list of T cell receptor beta chains from one sample in a study of T cell responses to AZD1222 COVID-19 vaccine. Libraries were prepared by immunoSEQ multiplex PCR; TCRdb keeps only in-frame clonotypes and omits some of them. The sample has roughly 150,000 clones, about nine tenths seen once; the top ten hold about 2%. This specimen was peripheral blood, taken on day 0 of AZD1222 vaccination. These receptors came from an adult in good health. Both conserved end residues are part of each CDR3. A D gene is named only where the DNA matches it firmly. Expanded clones are given a class, and other clones once, few, many or no size at all.

D: NA; V: TRBV6-5; size: NA; J: TRBJ2-7; length: 14; CDR3: CASSYSRLSYEQYF; DNA: TGTGCCAGCAGTTACTCGAGACTTTCCTACGAGCAGTACTTC
D: TRBD1; V: TRBV28; size: NA; J: TRBJ1-5; length: 18; CDR3: CASSLGTGGLYSNQPQHF; DNA: TGTGCCAGCAGCCTCGGGACAGGGGGCTTGTATAGCAATCAGCCCCAGCATTTT
D: NA; V: TRBV7-9; size: once; J: TRBJ1-2; length: 14; CDR3: CASSLAGQASGYTF; DNA: TGTGCCAGCAGCTTAGCAGGGCAGGCTAGCGGCTACACCTTC
D: NA; V: TRBV18; size: NA; J: TRBJ1-1; length: 13; CDR3: CASSRAEGTEAFF; DNA: TGTGCCAGCTCCCGCGCCGAAGGGACTGAAGCTTTCTTT
D: TRBD1; V: TRBV7-2; size: NA; J: TRBJ1-3; length: 16; CDR3: CASSLVGTGVGNTIYF; DNA: TGTGCCAGCAGCTTAGTAGGGACAGGGGTTGGAAACACCATATATTTT
D: TRBD1; V: TRBV28; size: NA; J: TRBJ1-5; length: 15; CDR3: CASTWTGGYNQPQHF; DNA: TGTGCCAGCACCTGGACAGGGGGCTACAATCAGCCCCAGCATTTT
D: NA; V: TRBV9; size: NA; J: TRBJ1-3; length: 13; CDR3: CASSVDGRNTIYF; DNA: TGTGCCAGCAGCGTAGACGGGAGAAACACCATATATTTT
D: NA; V: TRBV19; size: NA; J: TRBJ2-7; length: 11; CDR3: CASSILGEQYF; DNA: TGTGCCAGTAGTATTCTCGGCGAGCAGTACTTC
D: TRBD1; V: TRBV19; size: NA; J: TRBJ2-3; length: 15; CDR3: CASSMGTGGSDTQYF; DNA: TGTGCCAGTAGTATGGGGACAGGGGGGTCAGATACGCAGTATTTT
D: NA; V: TRBV30; size: NA; J: TRBJ1-1; length: 12; CDR3: CAWSFSGNEAFF; DNA: TGTGCCTGGAGTTTCTCCGGTAATGAAGCTTTCTTT
D: NA; V: TRBV6-2/TRBV6-3; size: NA; J: TRBJ2-1; length: 14; CDR3: CASGLSGDNNEQFF; DNA: TGTGCCAGCGGCCTCTCCGGGGATAACAATGAGCAGTTCTTC
D: TRBD2; V: TRBV18; size: NA; J: TRBJ2-1; length: 24; CDR3: CASSPGWDRTTLAGGQSSYNEQFF; DNA: TGTGCCAGCTCACCTGGTTGGGACAGAACCACTTTAGCGGGAGGACAGAGCTCCTACAATGAGCAGTTCTTC
D: NA; V: TRBV7-9; size: few; J: TRBJ1-6; length: 14; CDR3: CASDKWDVNSPLHF; DNA: TGTGCCAGCGACAAATGGGACGTAAATTCACCCCTCCACTTT
D: NA; V: TRBV28; size: NA; J: TRBJ1-5; length: 16; CDR3: CASLFGTPYSNQPQHF; DNA: TGTGCCAGCCTTTTCGGGACACCCTATAGCAATCAGCCCCAGCATTTT
D: NA; V: TRBV4-2; size: NA; J: TRBJ2-7; length: 16; CDR3: CASSQDSITGFYEQYF; DNA: TGTGCCAGCAGCCAAGATTCGATTACGGGTTTCTACGAGCAGTACTTC
D: NA; V: TRBV9; size: NA; J: TRBJ1-1; length: 13; CDR3: CASSVGKNTEAFF; DNA: TGTGCCAGCAGCGTAGGGAAGAACACTGAAGCTTTCTTT
D: TRBD2; V: TRBV24-1; size: NA; J: TRBJ2-1; length: 17; CDR3: CATSDLRVAGGNNEQFF; DNA: TGTGCCACCAGTGATTTGCGGGTAGCGGGAGGCAACAATGAGCAGTTCTTC
D: NA; V: TRBV6-5; size: NA; J: TRBJ2-7; length: 13; CDR3: CASSYGFLYEQYF; DNA: TGTGCCAGCAGTTACGGGTTCCTTTACGAGCAGTACTTC
D: NA; V: TRBV7-2; size: NA; J: TRBJ2-2; length: 17; CDR3: CASSFNLRGMNTGELFF; DNA: TGTGCCAGCAGCTTCAACCTCCGAGGGATGAACACCGGGGAGCTGTTTTTT
D: TRBD2; V: TRBV5-1; size: NA; J: TRBJ2-1; length: 16; CDR3: CASRPIAGKSYNEQFF; DNA: TGCGCCAGCCGGCCGATAGCGGGAAAGTCCTACAATGAGCAGTTCTTC
D: TRBD1; V: TRBV19; size: NA; J: TRBJ1-6; length: 14; CDR3: CASRSGGGNSPLHF; DNA: TGTGCCAGCCGATCAGGGGGCGGGAATTCACCCCTCCACTTT
D: NA; V: TRBV27; size: NA; J: TRBJ2-1; length: 15; CDR3: CASSLFGGAYNEQFF; DNA: TGTGCCAGCAGTCTCTTTGGCGGGGCCTACAATGAGCAGTTCTTC
D: NA; V: TRBV5-5; size: NA; J: TRBJ2-7; length: 14; CDR3: CASSILNRGGEQYF; DNA: TGTGCCAGCAGTATCCTTAACAGGGGAGGCGAGCAGTACTTC
D: NA; V: TRBV14; size: few; J: TRBJ1-2; length: 12; CDR3: CASSPEGNGYTF; DNA: TGTGCCAGCAGCCCTGAGGGGAATGGCTACACCTTC
D: NA; V: TRBV7-2; size: NA; J: TRBJ1-5; length: 15; CDR3: CASSPGLYSNQPQHF; DNA: TGTGCCAGCAGCCCGGGGCTTTATAGCAATCAGCCCCAGCATTTT
D: NA; V: TRBV5-1; size: once; J: TRBJ1-1; length: 13; CDR3: CASSHRLDTEAFF; DNA: TGCGCCAGCAGTCACAGGTTAGACACTGAAGCTTTCTTT
D: NA; V: TRBV6-5; size: NA; J: TRBJ1-1; length: 14; CDR3: CASSSMGENTEAFF; DNA: TGTGCCAGCAGTTCCATGGGAGAAAACACTGAAGCTTTCTTT
D: TRBD1; V: TRBV28; size: once; J: TRBJ1-6; length: 16; CDR3: CASRVQRQGSFSPLHF; DNA: TGTGCCAGCAGAGTGCAGAGACAGGGATCCTTTTCACCCCTCCACTTT
D: NA; V: TRBV5-8; size: NA; J: TRBJ2-3; length: 10; CDR3: CASRVYTQYF; DNA: TGTGCCAGTAGGGTGTATACGCAGTATTTT
D: NA; V: TRBV27; size: NA; J: TRBJ1-4; length: 12; CDR3: CASSSTNEKLFF; DNA: TGTGCCAGCAGTTCAACTAATGAAAAACTGTTTTTT
D: NA; V: TRBV5-1; size: NA; J: TRBJ1-5; length: 14; CDR3: CASSERGGNQPQHF; DNA: TGCGCCAGCAGCGAGAGGGGCGGCAATCAGCCCCAGCATTTT
D: NA; V: TRBV11-2; size: NA; J: TRBJ2-2; length: 17; CDR3: CASSQATWTKNTGELFF; DNA: TGTGCCAGCAGCCAAGCTACTTGGACAAAGAACACCGGGGAGCTGTTTTTT
D: NA; V: TRBV5-1; size: NA; J: TRBJ2-3; length: 14; CDR3: CASSYTRSADTQYF; DNA: TGCGCCAGCAGCTACACTAGGAGCGCAGATACGCAGTATTTT
D: TRBD1; V: TRBV12-5; size: NA; J: TRBJ1-1; length: 14; CDR3: CASGFEGAVTEAFF; DNA: TGTGCTAGTGGTTTTGAGGGGGCGGTCACTGAAGCTTTCTTT
D: TRBD2; V: TRBV9; size: NA; J: TRBJ2-5; length: 17; CDR3: CASSARLAGGPEETQYF; DNA: TGTGCCAGCAGCGCCCGACTAGCGGGAGGGCCAGAGGAGACCCAGTACTTC
D: NA; V: TRBV7-9; size: NA; J: TRBJ2-7; length: 13; CDR3: CASSLAPGYEQYF; DNA: TGTGCCAGCAGCTTAGCGCCCGGTTACGAGCAGTACTTC
D: NA; V: TRBV6-5; size: NA; J: TRBJ1-1; length: 14; CDR3: CASRNGQYNTEAFF; DNA: TGTGCCAGCAGAAATGGACAGTACAACACTGAAGCTTTCTTT
D: NA; V: TRBV6-5; size: NA; J: TRBJ1-3; length: 16; CDR3: CASSYSSRGSGNTIYF; DNA: TGTGCCAGCAGTTACTCGAGCAGGGGTTCTGGAAACACCATATATTTT
D: NA; V: TRBV5-1; size: NA; J: TRBJ2-1; length: 11; CDR3: CASRGADEQFF; DNA: TGCGCCAGCAGGGGGGCGGATGAGCAGTTCTTC
D: TRBD2; V: TRBV19; size: NA; J: TRBJ2-1; length: 17; CDR3: CASSMGLAGGPYNEQFF; DNA: TGTGCCAGTAGTATGGGACTAGCGGGAGGGCCGTACAATGAGCAGTTCTTC
D: NA; V: TRBV28; size: NA; J: TRBJ1-1; length: 15; CDR3: CASSLYLGSATEAFF; DNA: TGTGCCAGCAGTTTATATCTGGGGTCCGCGACTGAAGCTTTCTTT
D: NA; V: TRBV11-2; size: NA; J: TRBJ1-2; length: 13; CDR3: CASSPGPAWGYTF; DNA: TGTGCCAGCAGTCCCGGACCCGCCTGGGGCTACACCTTC